This TCR beta chain was documented in a study of blood T cells in healthy people across ages. Study context: T cells yielded about one barcoded beta molecule per two cells through template switching.

Combining a sample-barcoded 5' primer with a J-beta primer mix, a second PCR ran for 7 to 11 cycles. Using its own MiXCR run on the 5' RACE reads, TCRdb lists one record per CDR3 protein. This sample has approximately 1,700,000 distinct CDR3 sequences, with roughly two fifths found just once. Healthy Caucasian individuals from Russia aged about 6 to 100 served as donors. Donors each provided about 9.5 milliliters of peripheral blood. The study's findings and limits: No one knew whether donors had CMV, which possibly confounded expanded clonotype changes.

Germline V gene lookup returns CDR1 SGHTS and CDR2 YDEGEE. CDR3 size: 15 residues. Trimming cost V 1 base and J 1 base, with 6 bases left between them. Points on this clonotype: Its matching antigen is unknown.

The receptor comes from a human donor in good health. The chain carries TRBV5-8 and TRBJ2-6; no clear D. Input material: blood. The CDR3, as DNA: TGTGCCAGCAGCTTGCACGGATCTGGGGCCAACGTCCTGACTTTC. Its translation is CASSLHGSGANVLTF.